A selection of T cell receptor beta chains follows, all from one sample in a study of blood T cell repertoires in COVID-19. TCRdb's table, derived via immunoSEQ multiplex PCR, lists solely in-frame clones and lacks some. The data hold some 180,000 clones, with roughly 90% observed a single time. Material: peripheral blood. Receptor source: a man aged 50 or older with COVID-19, enrolled during active disease. Both conserved end residues are part of each CDR3. D genes are given only for firm matches. Some rows have no size entry. The others give once, few or many, or a class for an expanded clone.

V	J	size	D	length	CDR3	DNA
TRBV7-3	TRBJ2-1	NA	NA	14	CASSAGLEGAEQFF	TGTGCCAGCAGCGCGGGACTGGAGGGTGCTGAGCAGTTCTTC
TRBV6-6	TRBJ1-5	NA	NA	12	CASSVSNQPQHF	TGTGCCAGCAGCGTGAGCAATCAGCCCCAGCATTTT
TRBV5-5	TRBJ1-3	NA	NA	17	CASSLWSGRSSGNTIYF	TGTGCCAGCAGCTTGTGGTCAGGGCGCAGCTCTGGAAACACCATATATTTT
TRBV24-1	TRBJ2-7	NA	NA	14	CATSRFGTNYEQYF	TGTGCCACCAGTCGTTTCGGAACTAACTACGAGCAGTACTTC
TRBV28	TRBJ2-3	few	NA	16	CASSLPEPTSTDTQYF	TGTGCCAGCAGTTTACCTGAGCCGACTAGCACAGATACGCAGTATTTT
TRBV27	TRBJ2-3	NA	NA	11	CASSSPGTQYF	TGTGCCAGCAGTTCCCCGGGTACGCAGTATTTT
TRBV5-1	TRBJ1-2	NA	TRBD1	16	CASSLAGQGSLRGYTF	TGCGCCAGCAGCTTGGCCGGACAGGGATCACTGCGGGGCTACACCTTC
TRBV28	TRBJ2-7	NA	NA	14	CASTPPSGVGEQYF	TGTGCCAGCACCCCACCATCCGGGGTTGGCGAGCAGTACTTC
TRBV11-2	TRBJ1-1	NA	TRBD1	15	CASSLDRGESTEAFF	TGTGCCAGCAGCCTAGACAGGGGGGAGAGCACTGAAGCTTTCTTT
TRBV15	TRBJ2-5	few	TRBD2	15	CATSRDSGGAETQYF	TGTGCCACCAGCAGAGATAGCGGGGGGGCAGAGACCCAGTACTTC
TRBV6-4	TRBJ1-2	NA	TRBD1	13	CASRQPGQGGYTF	TGTGCCAGCAGACAACCGGGACAGGGTGGCTACACCTTC
TRBV11-2	TRBJ2-7	once	NA	14	CASSTYRDSYEQYF	TGTGCCAGCAGCACTTACAGGGACTCCTACGAGCAGTACTTC
TRBV10-3	TRBJ1-1	NA	NA	15	CATREGDSMNTEAFF	TGTGCCACTCGTGAAGGGGACTCCATGAACACTGAAGCTTTCTTT
TRBV25-1	TRBJ2-1	NA	TRBD2	16	CASSGTSGGPHNEQFF	TGTGCCAGCAGTGGAACTAGCGGGGGCCCTCACAATGAGCAGTTCTTC
TRBV4-3	TRBJ2-5	once	NA	15	CASSQEGQSQETQYF	TGCGCCAGCAGCCAAGAGGGCCAGTCCCAAGAGACCCAGTACTTC
TRBV7-3	TRBJ1-3	NA	TRBD1	13	CASGQGSGNTIYF	TGTGCCAGCGGACAGGGTTCCGGAAACACCATATATTTT
TRBV27	TRBJ2-4	NA	TRBD1	13	CASSGRDRGIQYF	TGTGCCAGCAGTGGCCGGGACAGGGGCATTCAGTACTTC